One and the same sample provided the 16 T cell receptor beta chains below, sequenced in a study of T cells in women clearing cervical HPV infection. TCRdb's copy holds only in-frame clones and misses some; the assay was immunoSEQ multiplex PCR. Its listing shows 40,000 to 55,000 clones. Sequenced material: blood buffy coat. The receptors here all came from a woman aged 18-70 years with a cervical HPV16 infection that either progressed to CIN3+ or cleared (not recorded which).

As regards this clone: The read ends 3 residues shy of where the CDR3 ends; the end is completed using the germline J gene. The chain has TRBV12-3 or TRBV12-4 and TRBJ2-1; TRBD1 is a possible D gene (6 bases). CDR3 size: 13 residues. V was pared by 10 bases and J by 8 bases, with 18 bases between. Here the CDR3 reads CATLQSGVYEQFF. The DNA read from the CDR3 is TGTGCCACCCTGCAGTCAGGGGTCTATGAG.

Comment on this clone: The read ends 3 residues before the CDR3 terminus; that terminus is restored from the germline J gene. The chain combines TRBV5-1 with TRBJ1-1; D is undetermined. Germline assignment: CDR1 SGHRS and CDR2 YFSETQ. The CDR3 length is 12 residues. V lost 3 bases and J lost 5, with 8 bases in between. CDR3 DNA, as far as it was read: TGCGCCAGCAGCTCGTTTCCTACTGAA. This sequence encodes CASSSFPTE. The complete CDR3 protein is CASSSFPTEAFF.

The CDR3 loop is CASSADRVSEAFF. The part of the CDR3 DNA that was read is TGTGCCAGCAGCGCGGACAGGGTCAGTGAA. The chain carries TRBV7-2 and TRBJ1-1; TRBD1 agrees at 8 bases. The read ends 3 residues early relative to the CDR3; the germline J gene fills the gap. CDR3 length equals 13 residues. With V trimmed by 5 bases and J by 7 bases, 6 bases remained unmatched. CDR1 is SGHTA, CDR2 FQGNSA, per germline.

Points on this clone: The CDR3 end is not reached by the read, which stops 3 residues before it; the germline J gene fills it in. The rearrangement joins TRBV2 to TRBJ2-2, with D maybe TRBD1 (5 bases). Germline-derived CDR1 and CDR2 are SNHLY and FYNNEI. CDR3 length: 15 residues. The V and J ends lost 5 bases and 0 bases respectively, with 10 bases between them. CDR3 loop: CASSKVRANTGELFF. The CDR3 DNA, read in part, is TGTGCCAGCAGTAAAGTCAGGGCGAACACCGGGGAG. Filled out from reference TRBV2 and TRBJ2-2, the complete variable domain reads EPEVTQTPSHQVTQMGQEVILRCVPISNHLYFYWYRQILGQKVEFLVSFYNNEISEKSEIFDDQFSVERPDGSNFTLKIRSTKLEDSAMYFCASSKVRANTGELFFGEGSRLTVL.

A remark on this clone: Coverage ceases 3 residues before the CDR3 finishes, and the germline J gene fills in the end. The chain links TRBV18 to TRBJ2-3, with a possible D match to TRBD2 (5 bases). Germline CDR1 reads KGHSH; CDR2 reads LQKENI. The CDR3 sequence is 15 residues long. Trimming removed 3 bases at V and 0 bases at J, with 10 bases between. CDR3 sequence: CASSPTGGSTDTQYF. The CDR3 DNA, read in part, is TGTGCCAGCTCACCGACTGGAGGAAGCACAGATACG.

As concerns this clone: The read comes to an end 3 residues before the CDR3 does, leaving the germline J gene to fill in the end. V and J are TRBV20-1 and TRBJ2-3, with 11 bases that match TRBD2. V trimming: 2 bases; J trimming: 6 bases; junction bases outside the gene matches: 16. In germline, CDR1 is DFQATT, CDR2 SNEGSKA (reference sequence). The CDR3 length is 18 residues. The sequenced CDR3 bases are TGCAGTGCTAGATGGGGTGGAACTAGCGGGAGCGTTGGGGATACG. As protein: CSARWGGTSGSVGDT. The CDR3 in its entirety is CSARWGGTSGSVGDTQYF.

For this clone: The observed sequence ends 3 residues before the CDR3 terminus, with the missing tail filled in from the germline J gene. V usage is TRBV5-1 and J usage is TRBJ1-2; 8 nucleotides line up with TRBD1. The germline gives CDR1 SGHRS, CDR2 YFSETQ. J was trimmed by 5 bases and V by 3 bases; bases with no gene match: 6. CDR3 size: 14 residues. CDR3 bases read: TGCGCCAGCAGCTCGACGACAGGGGAATATGGC. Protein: CASSSTTGEYG. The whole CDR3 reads CASSSTTGEYGYTF.

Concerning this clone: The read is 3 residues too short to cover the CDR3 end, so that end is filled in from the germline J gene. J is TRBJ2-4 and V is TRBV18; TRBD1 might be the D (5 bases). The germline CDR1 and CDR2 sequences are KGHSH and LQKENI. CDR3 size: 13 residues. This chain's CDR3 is CASSPLRGFGQYF. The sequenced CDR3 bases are TGTGCCAGCTCACCACTAAGGGGTTTTGGT.

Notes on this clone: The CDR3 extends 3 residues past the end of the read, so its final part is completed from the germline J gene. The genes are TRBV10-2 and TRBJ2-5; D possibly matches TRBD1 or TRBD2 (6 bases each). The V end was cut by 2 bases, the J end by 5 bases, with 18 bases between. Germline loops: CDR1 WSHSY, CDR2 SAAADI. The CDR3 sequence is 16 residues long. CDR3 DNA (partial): TGCGCCAGCAGTGAGCCCCAAGGGGGAGGAGTCGAGACC. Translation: CASSEPQGGGVET. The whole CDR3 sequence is CASSEPQGGGVETQYF.

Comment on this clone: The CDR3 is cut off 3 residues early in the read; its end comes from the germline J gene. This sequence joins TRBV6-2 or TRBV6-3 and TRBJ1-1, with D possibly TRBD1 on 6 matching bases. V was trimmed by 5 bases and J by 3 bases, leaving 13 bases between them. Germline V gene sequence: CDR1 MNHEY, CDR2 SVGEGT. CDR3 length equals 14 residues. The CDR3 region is CASSTGQGYTEAFF. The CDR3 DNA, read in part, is TGTGCCAGCAGTACAGGGCAGGGGTACACTGAA.

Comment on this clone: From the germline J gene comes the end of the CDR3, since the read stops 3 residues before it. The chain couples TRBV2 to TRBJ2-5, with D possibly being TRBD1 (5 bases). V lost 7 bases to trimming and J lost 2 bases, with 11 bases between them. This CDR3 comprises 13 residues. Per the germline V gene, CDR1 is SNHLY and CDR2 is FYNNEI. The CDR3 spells CASKSREQETQYF. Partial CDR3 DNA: TGTGCCAGCAAGTCCAGGGAACAAGAGACC.

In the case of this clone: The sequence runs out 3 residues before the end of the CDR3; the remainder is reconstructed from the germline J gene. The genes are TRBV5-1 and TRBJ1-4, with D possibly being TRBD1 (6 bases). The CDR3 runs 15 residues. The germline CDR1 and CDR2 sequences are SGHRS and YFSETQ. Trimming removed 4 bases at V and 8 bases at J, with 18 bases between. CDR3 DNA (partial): TGCGCCAGCAGCGATCCCGGGGGGCAAGGGGAAAAA. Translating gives CASSDPGGQGEK. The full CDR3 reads CASSDPGGQGEKLFF. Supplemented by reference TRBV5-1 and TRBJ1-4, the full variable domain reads KAGVTQTPRYLIKTRGQQVTLSCSPISGHRSVSWYQQTPGQGLQFLFEYFSETQRNKGNFPGRFSGRQFSNSRSEMNVSTLELGDSALYLCASSDPGGQGEKLFFGSGTQLSVL.

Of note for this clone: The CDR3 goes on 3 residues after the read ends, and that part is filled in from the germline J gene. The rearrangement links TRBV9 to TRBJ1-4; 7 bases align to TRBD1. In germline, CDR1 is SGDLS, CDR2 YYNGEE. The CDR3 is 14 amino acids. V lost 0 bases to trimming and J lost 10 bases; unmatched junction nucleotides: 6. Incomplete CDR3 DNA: TGTGCCAGCAGCGTAGCCGGGACAGACGGAAAA. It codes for CASSVAGTDGK. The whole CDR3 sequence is CASSVAGTDGKLFF.

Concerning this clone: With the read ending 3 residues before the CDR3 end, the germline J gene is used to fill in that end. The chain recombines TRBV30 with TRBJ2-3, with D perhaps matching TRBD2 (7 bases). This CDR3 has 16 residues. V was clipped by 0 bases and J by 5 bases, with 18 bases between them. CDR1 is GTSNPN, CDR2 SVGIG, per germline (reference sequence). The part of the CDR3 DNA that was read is TGTGCCTGGAGTGTGGGGTGGGGGGGCCAGGGAGATACG. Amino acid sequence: CAWSVGWGGQGDT. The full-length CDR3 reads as CAWSVGWGGQGDTQYF.

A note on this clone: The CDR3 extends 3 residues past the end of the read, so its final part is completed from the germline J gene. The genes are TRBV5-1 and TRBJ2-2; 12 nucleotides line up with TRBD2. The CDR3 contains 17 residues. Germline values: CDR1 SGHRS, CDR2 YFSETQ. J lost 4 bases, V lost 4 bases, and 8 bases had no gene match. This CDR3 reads CASSLTSGGRPTGELFF. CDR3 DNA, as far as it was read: TGCGCCAGCAGCCTAACTAGCGGGGGGCGCCCCACCGGGGAG.

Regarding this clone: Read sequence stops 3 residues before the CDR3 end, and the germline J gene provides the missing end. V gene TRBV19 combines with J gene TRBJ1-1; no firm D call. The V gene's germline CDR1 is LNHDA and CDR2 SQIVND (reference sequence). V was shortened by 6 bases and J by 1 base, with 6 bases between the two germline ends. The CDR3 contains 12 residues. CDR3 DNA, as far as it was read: TGTGCCAGTAGGTCGCGGAACACTGAA. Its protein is CASRSRNTE. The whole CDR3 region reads CASRSRNTEAFF.